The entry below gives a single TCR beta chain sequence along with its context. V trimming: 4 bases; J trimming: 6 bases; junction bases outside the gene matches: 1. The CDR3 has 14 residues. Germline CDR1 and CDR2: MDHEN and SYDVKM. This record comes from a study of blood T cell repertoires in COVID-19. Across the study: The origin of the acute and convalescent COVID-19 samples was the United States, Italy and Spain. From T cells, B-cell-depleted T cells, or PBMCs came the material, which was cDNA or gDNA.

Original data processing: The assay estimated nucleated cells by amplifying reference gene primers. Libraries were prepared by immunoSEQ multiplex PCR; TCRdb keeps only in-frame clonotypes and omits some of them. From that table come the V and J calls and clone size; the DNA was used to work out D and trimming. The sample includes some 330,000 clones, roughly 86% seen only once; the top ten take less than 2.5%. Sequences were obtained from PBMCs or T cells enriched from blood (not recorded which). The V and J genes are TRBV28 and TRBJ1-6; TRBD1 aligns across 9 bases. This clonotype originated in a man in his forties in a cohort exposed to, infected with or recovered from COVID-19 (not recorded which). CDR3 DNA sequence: TGTGCCAGCAGTTGGGGACAGGGTAATTCACCCCTCCACTTT. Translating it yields CASSWGQGNSPLHF.